What follows are 18 T cell receptor beta chains derived from one specimen sequenced in a study of vaccination effects on CD4 cells after COVID-19. Their target antigens are unknown. Method: immunoSEQ multiplex PCR; TCRdb's copy keeps in-frame clones and lacks some. The top ten clones hold about 32% of a sample with approximately 30,000 clones, more than 60% of them seen once. Within the ViraFEST assay, antigen-specific CD4+ T cells underwent expansion with viral peptide pools prior to sequencing. Upon completion of 10 to 11 days in culture, CD4+ T cells were isolated. Nucleocapsid antibodies stayed negative before and after vaccination, showing no earlier SARS-CoV-2 infection. The starting material was CD4+ T cells from PBMCs cultured with SARS-CoV-2 spike peptides, obtained before COVID-19 vaccination. Receptors originate from a human donor who received a COVID-19 vaccine.

This chain joins TRBV19 and TRBJ2-7; the match to TRBD2 covers 9 bases. Trimming at V came to 3 bases and at J to 3 bases, leaving 9 bases not matched to a gene. CDR1 LNHDA and CDR2 SQIVND come from the germline V gene (reference sequence). This CDR3 contains 16 residues. CDR3 amino acids: CASSIPGSGSFYEQYF. CDR3 in DNA: TGTGCCAGTAGTATTCCGGGTAGCGGGAGTTTCTACGAGCAGTACTTC.

The rearrangement joins TRBV28 to TRBJ2-3; either TRBD1 or TRBD2 may fit D (5 bases each). This CDR3 has 17 residues. The germline V and J ends were trimmed by 3 bases and 1 base, with 17 bases remaining between them. The germline CDR1 and CDR2 sequences are MDHEN and SYDVKM. CDR3 region: CASSLGQGVGGTDTQYF. CDR3 sequence (DNA): TGTGCCAGCAGTTTGGGTCAAGGGGTCGGGGGCACAGATACGCAGTATTTT.

The chain combines TRBV5-4 with TRBJ2-1; TRBD2 agrees at 10 bases. CDR3 length equals 15 residues. The germline CDR1 and CDR2 sequences are SGHNT and YYREEE (reference sequence). J lost 0 bases, V lost 5 bases, and 2 bases had no gene match. CDR3 sequence reads: CASSSGGTSYNEQFF. CDR3 nucleotide sequence: TGTGCCAGCAGTAGCGGGGGGACCTCCTACAATGAGCAGTTCTTC.

This rearrangement joins TRBV7-2 to TRBJ2-2; D ambiguous. V shed 4 bases and J shed 7 bases, with 10 bases lying between them. The germline gives CDR1 SGHTA, CDR2 FQGNSA. The CDR3 is 13 residues long. As DNA, the CDR3 is TGTGCCAGCAGCTACCTATATGGCGGGGAGCTGTTTTTT. It yields the protein CASSYLYGGELFF.

V and J are TRBV6-5 and TRBJ1-2; unclear D gene. The CDR3 consists of 12 residues. Germline V lookup: CDR1 MNHEY, CDR2 SVGAGI. V lost 8 bases and J 2 bases, leaving 9 bases between the germline ends. CDR3 in amino acids: CASLTENYGYTF. CDR3 coding DNA: TGTGCCAGCCTCACGGAAAACTATGGCTACACCTTC.

The chain combines TRBV6-2 or TRBV6-3 with TRBJ1-2; a possible D gene is TRBD1 (6 bases). Trimming removed 0 bases at V and 7 bases at J, with 9 bases between. In germline, CDR1 is MNHEY, CDR2 SVGEGT. The CDR3 has 13 residues. CDR3 DNA sequence: TGTGCCAGCAGTTACTCTCAGGGGTTTGGCTACACCTTC. Translation gives CASSYSQGFGYTF.

This sequence joins TRBV4-1 and TRBJ1-3; perhaps TRBD1 as D (5 bases). This CDR3 comprises 17 residues. With 1 base removed from V and 4 bases from J, the gap between germline ends came to 17 bases. The germline V gene encodes CDR1 MGHRA and CDR2 YSYEKL. For the CDR3, the DNA is TGCGCCAGCAGCCAAGGGGAGGGAAGGAAGGGGGGAAACACCATATATTTT. Residues: CASSQGEGRKGGNTIYF.

The rearrangement uses TRBV10-3 and TRBJ2-5; the D is unclear. The germline gives CDR1 ENHRY, CDR2 SYGVKD. CDR3 length: 13 residues. V was clipped by 6 bases and J by 0 bases, with 8 bases between them. The CDR3 DNA reads TGTGCCATCAGGTTCGCAGACCAAGAGACCCAGTACTTC. Its translation is CAIRFADQETQYF.

The chain links TRBV10-3 to TRBJ2-2, with 8 bases identical to TRBD1. Germline CDR1 and CDR2: ENHRY and SYGVKD. V gave up 6 bases and J gave up 6 bases; unmatched junction bases: 6. The CDR3 is 14 residues long. This chain's CDR3 is CAISIQGESGELFF. In DNA form, the CDR3 reads TGTGCCATCAGCATACAGGGGGAGTCCGGGGAGCTGTTTTTT.

V is TRBV7-8 and J is TRBJ1-1; 7 bases fit TRBD1. Germline-derived CDR1 and CDR2 are SGHVS and FQNEAQ. This CDR3 contains 18 residues. The V and J ends lost 1 base and 1 base, in that order; junction bases with no gene match: 12. CDR3 in amino acids: CASSLDAQGVTRNTEAFF. DNA for the CDR3: TGTGCCAGCAGCTTAGATGCGCAGGGGGTGACCAGGAACACTGAAGCTTTCTTT.

CDR3 region: CASSVTPSQSHRGLLTDTQYF. In nucleotides, the CDR3 is TGTGCCAGCAGCGTAACCCCGTCCCAATCTCACAGGGGACTTCTCACAGATACGCAGTATTTT. V and J are TRBV9 and TRBJ2-3; maybe TRBD1 (7 bases). This CDR3 region has 21 residues. CDR1 and CDR2 (germline): SGDLS, YYNGEE. V was pared by 1 base and J by 2 bases, with 29 bases between.

This clone is large in the sample. The J gene is TRBJ1-1, the V gene TRBV28; D possibly corresponds to TRBD1 (5 bases). This CDR3 has 13 residues. Trimming took 7 bases from V and 9 from J, leaving 18 bases between them. Germline V gene sequence: CDR1 MDHEN, CDR2 SYDVKM. CDR3 in amino acids: CASIPPGTIKAFF. In nucleotides, the CDR3 is TGTGCCAGCATCCCTCCAGGGACGATTAAAGCTTTCTTT.

The V and J genes are TRBV9 and TRBJ2-6; D ambiguous. The CDR3 consists of 16 residues. The germline V and J ends were trimmed by 0 bases and 0 bases, with 7 bases remaining between them. The germline CDR1 and CDR2 sequences are SGDLS and YYNGEE. The chain's CDR3 is CASSVGGSSGANVLTF. The CDR3 DNA follows: TGTGCCAGCAGCGTAGGAGGCAGCTCTGGGGCCAACGTCCTGACTTTC.

V and J are TRBV29-1 and TRBJ1-2; D gene uncertain. Germline V CDR1 and CDR2: SQVTM, ANQGSEA. The CDR3 extends over 14 amino acids. Trimming shortened V by 1 base and J by 5 bases, and 14 bases separated the two germline ends. CDR3 residues: CSVEGAPGQYGYTF. CDR3 bases: TGCAGCGTTGAAGGTGCCCCCGGTCAATATGGCTACACCTTC.

The chain is built from TRBV12-3 or TRBV12-4 and TRBJ1-1, with D perhaps matching TRBD1 (6 bases). Trimming pared 2 bases from V and 8 bases from J, leaving 12 bases between. CDR3 size: 13 residues. The CDR3 coding sequence is TGTGCCAGCAGTTTAAACGGGGGCAGCGAAGCTTTCTTT. Protein sequence: CASSLNGGSEAFF.

The chain uses TRBV28 and TRBJ1-5, with D possibly TRBD1 on 5 matching bases. The germline V and J ends were trimmed by 5 bases and 6 bases, with 14 bases remaining between them. Germline values: CDR1 MDHEN, CDR2 SYDVKM. This CDR3 has 14 amino acids. Here the CDR3 reads CASSAPQGFQPQHF. The DNA of the CDR3 is TGTGCCAGCAGTGCCCCCCAGGGTTTTCAGCCCCAGCATTTT.

The chain has TRBV12-3 or TRBV12-4 and TRBJ1-1; D not resolved. Trimming pared 6 bases from V and 4 bases from J, leaving 6 bases between. This CDR3 has 11 residues. In nucleotides, the CDR3 is TGTGCCAGCAGCCCCGCCACTGAAGCTTTCTTT. Translation gives CASSPATEAFF.

V and J are TRBV12-3 or TRBV12-4 and TRBJ1-2; possible D gene TRBD1, 5 bases. With 6 bases removed from V and 8 bases from J, the gap between germline ends came to 13 bases. There are 12 residues in the CDR3. The DNA of the CDR3 is TGTGCCAGCAGCATTCAGGGAGTGGGCTACACCTTC. Its protein product is CASSIQGVGYTF.